These 17 T cell receptor beta chains were all obtained from the same sample, sequenced in a study of T-cell reconstitution after alpha-beta-depleted transplantation in children. Unique molecular identifiers tagged the TCRbeta library. TCRdb reprocessed the PCR reads via MiXCR and lists one record per CDR3 protein. The sample lists about 230,000 distinct CDR3 sequences, approximately 9.7% occurring once. The source material was PBMCs from the stem cell graft donor, sampled from the stem cell graft. Receptors originate from a human donor who donated a stem cell graft to a child with SCID.

This clonotype was seen many times. The rearrangement joins TRBV6-5 to TRBJ2-1; the D is unclear. The CDR3 is 16 residues long. V gave up 2 bases and J gave up 5 bases, with 16 bases separating them. CDR1 and CDR2 (germline): MNHEY, SVGAGI. The CDR3, as DNA: TGTGCCAGCAGTTACCCCCGGGCAGGCAATGACAATGAGCAGTTCTTC. It codes for CASSYPRAGNDNEQFF.

This clonotype was picked up many times. J is TRBJ2-5 and V is TRBV5-1; TRBD2 matches 10 bases. V lost 0 bases and J lost 5; bases outside the gene matches: 16. This CDR3 comprises 19 residues. Germline V gene data show CDR1 as SGHRS and CDR2 as YFSETQ. In nucleotides, the CDR3 is TGCGCCAGCAGCTTGGGTAGGCTAGCGGGGGCCGAAGAGAGGGAGACCCAGTACTTC. This translates into CASSLGRLAGAEERETQYF.

In its sample, this clonotype was seen many times. The genes are TRBV6-1 and TRBJ2-2; the D call may be TRBD1 or TRBD2 (5 bases each). Trimming removed 5 bases at V and 4 bases at J, with 14 bases between. CDR3 length: 15 amino acids. Germline values: CDR1 MNHNS, CDR2 SASEGT. In nucleotides, the CDR3 is TGTGCCAGCAGTCCACCGGGACGCAGCACCGGGGAGCTGTTTTTT. Residues: CASSPPGRSTGELFF.

V gene TRBV5-1 combines with J gene TRBJ1-2; D gene ambiguous. Germline CDR1 SGHRS, CDR2 YFSETQ. CDR3 length equals 13 residues. Deletions cut 0 bases from V and 9 bases from J, with 12 bases between. The CDR3 reads CASSLVEGGSYTF. The CDR3 DNA sequence: TGCGCCAGCAGCTTGGTAGAGGGCGGGAGCTACACCTTC.

This clonotype was detected many times. The CDR3 region is CASSPRRGNTGELFF. In nucleotides, the CDR3 is TGTGCCAGCAGTCCTCGACGGGGGAACACCGGGGAGCTGTTTTTT. The V and J genes are TRBV28 and TRBJ2-2; possibly TRBD2 for D (5 bases). The CDR3 length is 15 residues. Germline CDR1 is MDHEN and CDR2 is SYDVKM. The V end lost 5 bases, the J end lost 1 base, and 11 bases lay between the germline ends.

This clonotype was detected only a few times. A read error may be the cause here, since a much bigger clone is one base away. The chain recombines TRBV6-1 with TRBJ1-2; 7 nucleotides line up with TRBD1. CDR1 and CDR2 from the germline V gene are MNHNS and SASEGT. The length of the CDR3 is 15 residues. CDR3 amino acids: CASSEFWDSAYGDTF. CDR3 DNA sequence: TGTGCCAGCAGTGAGTTCTGGGACAGCGCATATGGCGACACCTTC.

The rearrangement joins TRBV7-6 to TRBJ2-7, with 13 nucleotides matching TRBD2. Germline CDR1 SGHVS, CDR2 FNYEAQ. V shed 5 bases and J 1 base; nucleotides not matched to a gene: 2. The CDR3 has 15 residues. The CDR3, as DNA: TGTGCCAGCAGCGCGACTAGCGGGGGGTCCTACGAGCAGTACTTC. It encodes CASSATSGGSYEQYF.

This clonotype was seen repeatedly, ten times or more. CDR3 DNA: TGTGCCAGCAGCAAAGGAGGGGACGAAGGAGAGACCCAGTACTTC. It specifies CASSKGGDEGETQYF. The J gene is TRBJ2-5, the V gene TRBV21-1; the table's TRBD1 call for D was not verified on the DNA. TRBV21-1 is marked as a pseudogene. This CDR3 contains 15 residues.

Many counts were recorded for this clonotype. CDR3 protein: CSASLGPGQGSRSYNSPLHF. The CDR3 DNA follows: TGCAGTGCTAGTCTAGGACCAGGACAGGGAAGCAGGTCCTATAATTCACCCCTCCACTTT. The chain uses TRBV20-1 and TRBJ1-6; 8 bases align to TRBD1. Germline-derived CDR1 and CDR2 are DFQATT and SNEGSKA (reference sequence). Trimming at V came to 3 bases and at J to 1 base, leaving 17 bases not matched to a gene. There are 20 residues in the CDR3.

This clonotype showed up many times. This rearrangement joins TRBV7-6 to TRBJ1-6; 7 bases match TRBD1. The germline gives CDR1 SGHVS, CDR2 FNYEAQ. V lost 2 bases to trimming and J lost 2 bases; unmatched junction nucleotides: 12. This CDR3 region has 19 residues. In DNA, the CDR3 is TGTGCCAGCAGCTTAACCCAGGGGGGAACAGGGACCTATAATTCACCCCTCCACTTT. It translates to CASSLTQGGTGTYNSPLHF.

Ten or more counts support this clonotype. This sequence joins TRBV6-5 and TRBJ1-5, with D unresolved. The CDR3 sequence is 14 residues long. In germline, CDR1 is MNHEY, CDR2 SVGAGI. V gave up 2 bases and J gave up 2 bases, with 7 bases separating them. CDR3 in amino acids: CASSYGLGNQPQHF. CDR3 coding DNA: TGTGCCAGCAGTTACGGACTGGGCAATCAGCCCCAGCATTTT.

A word on this clonotype: The DNA is left out, because the CDR3 cannot be placed on it with certainty; the CDR3 is given as TCRdb lists it. This sequence joins TRBV10-1 and TRBJ1-1. The length of the CDR3 is 23 amino acids, counting both ends. CDR1 is WNHNN, CDR2 SYGVQD, per germline (reference sequence). The CDR3 here is CFCSASRFSIGAHVSRMNTEAFF.

The chain carries TRBV7-9 and TRBJ2-7, with 8 bases matching TRBD1. Looked up from germline, CDR1 is SEHNR and CDR2 is FQNEAQ (reference sequence). V lost 5 bases to trimming and J lost 3 bases; unmatched junction nucleotides: 12. The CDR3 loop spans 16 amino acids. This chain's CDR3 is CASSRGTGGNLYEQYF. The CDR3 DNA reads TGTGCCAGCAGCCGGGGGACAGGCGGAAACCTCTACGAGCAGTACTTC.

Remarks on this clonotype: This may be a read error, as it is one base from a much larger clone. No conserved phenylalanine or tryptophan is present at the end of the CDR3, so a read error is the likely explanation. This chain links TRBV12-3 or TRBV12-4 with TRBJ2-5; D gene ambiguous. Deletions cut 3 bases from V and 7 bases from J, with 12 bases between. This CDR3 comprises 13 residues. The CDR3 DNA is TGTGCCAGCAGTTTTCAAGGTACTGGGACCCAGTACTAC. Translation: CASSFQGTGTQYY.

The chain links TRBV7-6 to TRBJ2-2; TRBD2 matches 7 bases. J lost 7 bases, V lost 11 bases, and 7 bases had no gene match. The CDR3 is 12 residues long. Looked up from germline, CDR1 is SGHVS and CDR2 is FNYEAQ. The CDR3 DNA is TGTGCCTCAACGCCGGGGGGCGGGGAGCTGTTTTTT. Translating gives CASTPGGGELFF.

This clonotype was found many times. This chain connects TRBV20-1 to TRBJ1-5; 12 bases match TRBD1. The ends lost 3 bases at V and 1 base at J; junction bases unmatched: 7. From germline, CDR1 is DFQATT and CDR2 SNEGSKA (reference sequence). This CDR3 contains 17 residues. The DNA for the CDR3 is TGCAGTGCTAGTCCCGGGACAGGGGGCCGAAGCAATCAGCCCCAGCATTTT. Its protein product is CSASPGTGGRSNQPQHF.

This clonotype appeared many times. The V gene is TRBV5-1, the J gene TRBJ1-2; D might be TRBD1 (6 bases). Germline V gives CDR1 SGHRS, CDR2 YFSETQ. Between the trimmed V and J ends, which lost 4 bases and 8 bases, there was a span of 15 bases. This CDR3 contains 13 residues. The CDR3 loop is CASSPQGGEGYTF. The CDR3 nucleotides read TGCGCCAGCAGCCCACAGGGTGGTGAAGGCTACACCTTC. The full variable domain, in which reference TRBV5-1 and TRBJ1-2 provide the parts outside the CDR3, is KAGVTQTPRYLIKTRGQQVTLSCSPISGHRSVSWYQQTPGQGLQFLFEYFSETQRNKGNFPGRFSGRQFSNSRSEMNVSTLELGDSALYLCASSPQGGEGYTFGSGTRLTVV.